This record covers a single T cell receptor (beta chain). This clone's antigen is unknown. The record has no base qualities; no much larger clone is one base away. On a MiSeq, deep resolution sequencing aimed for a depth between 1 in 1 million and 1 in 200,000 T cells, with each clonotype covered 10x on average. The immunoSEQ hsTCRB Kit was used to generate TCR beta libraries. Regarding the original processing steps: Data were analyzed with ImmunoSEQ Data Assistant and ImmunoSEQ Analyzer, with V, D and J genes assigned per IMGT definitions. Clonality, which ranges from 0 to 1, was calculated as one minus the normalized Shannon entropy of productive rearrangement frequencies. Public clonotype analysis was restricted to overrepresented clonotypes comprising at least 0.05% of each patient's repertoire. Repertoires from more than ten age-matched healthy donors in immuneACCESS were used as clonality controls. The clones in this table, taken by TCRdb from immuneACCESS, are in-frame only. Not every clone is retained; where verified, under half of the shortfall comes from an unresolved V gene, and the cause of the rest is unknown. V, J and clone size reflect that table, while D and trimming were determined from the DNA. A total of about 130,000 clones appear in this sample, around three quarters of them only once. Of the sample, 13% falls within the top ten clones.

Explained via the paper, the time point label denotes: approximately eleven months on ibrutinib. For TCR beta library preparation, 2 to 2.5 micrograms of genomic DNA were isolated from cryopreserved PBMCs. High-throughput TCR beta sequencing was performed on longitudinal blood samples from CLL patients receiving ibrutinib monotherapy. The patients were enrolled in a single-center, open-label phase 2 trial of ibrutinib monotherapy. V is cut by 1 base and J by 3 bases, and the space between the germline ends is 13 bases. The germline V gene sets CDR1 to LGHNA and CDR2 to YNFKEQ. From the cysteine through the phenylalanine, the CDR3 covers 15 amino acids. Of all the DNA, just the CDR3 is kept, 45 bases in frame from base 1. This record belongs to a study of cytotoxic CD8 clonotypes in ibrutinib-treated CLL (TCRdb year 2021). Broadly, across the study: The cohort had eleven to twelve relapsed/refractory and approximately 15 treatment-naive patients; around 17 were IGHV unmutated. Responses were partial in around 25 patients and complete in 2; after median around 66 months follow-up, about 14 stayed in remission and some twelve progressed. Response samples were obtained after a median of roughly eleven months of treatment, with a range of roughly 6 to 40 months. On average, each sample had approximately 260,000 productive templates and 100,000 or so productive rearrangements. Of the approximately 87 participants in the trial, approximately 26 had longitudinal samples available. Cryopreserved peripheral blood mononuclear cells were collected before treatment, at response, and at either disease progression or sustained remission. Every sample from remission and from progressive disease was obtained while the patients were still on ibrutinib.

Summary of the overall study and its limitations: Clonality increased at ibrutinib response, stayed stable in sustained remission, and fell back toward baseline at progression. Sampling times were not matched between patients in sustained remission and patients whose disease was progressing, and lymph node repertoires were not examined. Public clonotypes were found to be uncommon and were observed to contract or remain stable during treatment; the increase in clonality was shown to reflect expansion of private clonotypes at ibrutinib response. At baseline, clonality was higher than in age-matched healthy donors and showed a strong correlation with circulating CD8+ T-cell counts.

This clonotype originated in a human donor with chronic lymphocytic leukemia. Material: PBMCs, obtained after 12 months of ibrutinib treatment. The chain uses TRBV4-2 and TRBJ2-7; tentative D gene TRBD2, with 6 bases matching. The CDR3 is CASSQGGTLSYEQYF. Here is the DNA: TGTGCCAGCAGCCAAGGCGGGACTTTGAGCTACGAGCAGTACTTC.